This TCR beta chain is drawn from a study of OX40 agonist ivuxolimab in advanced cancers. Profiled with immunoSEQ multiplex PCR; TCRdb holds only in-frame clones, not every one. Here the sample spans approximately 20,000 clones, roughly 77% being singletons. This clonotype was obtained from an adult with an advanced solid tumor such as melanoma, head and neck, liver or kidney cancer. Sequenced here: CD4+ or CD8+ T cells sorted from blood, sampled in a trial of the OX40 agonist ivuxolimab.

CDR3 sequence (DNA): TGTGCCAGCAACTACCGGTCCGTCAATTCACCCCTCCACTTT. It is translated as CASNYRSVNSPLHF. The V and J genes are TRBV6-1 and TRBJ1-6; unclear D gene. The length of the CDR3 is 14 residues. Between the trimmed V and J ends, which lost 7 bases and 7 bases, there was a span of 14 bases. CDR1 and CDR2 (germline): MNHNS, SASEGT.